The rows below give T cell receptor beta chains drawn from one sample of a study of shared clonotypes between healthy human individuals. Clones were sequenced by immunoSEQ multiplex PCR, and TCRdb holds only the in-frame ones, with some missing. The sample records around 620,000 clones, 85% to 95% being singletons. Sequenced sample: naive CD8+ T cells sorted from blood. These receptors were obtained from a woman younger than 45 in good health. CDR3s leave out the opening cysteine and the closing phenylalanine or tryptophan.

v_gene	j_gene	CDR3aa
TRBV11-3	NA	ASSSSTSGKSYEQY
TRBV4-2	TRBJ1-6	ASSLGQNNSPLH
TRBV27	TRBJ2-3	ASSLYGTDTQY
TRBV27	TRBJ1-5	ASGGFGQPQH
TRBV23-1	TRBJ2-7	ASSQYVEGPQIYEQY
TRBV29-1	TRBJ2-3	SVQRDVSRSQADTQY
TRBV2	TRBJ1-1	ASSEALDSRTEAF
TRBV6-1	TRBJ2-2	ASSEGLAEHTGELF
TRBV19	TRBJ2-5	ASSIIAGGETQY
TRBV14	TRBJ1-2	ASSLGTATVEGYT
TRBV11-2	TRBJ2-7	ASSSPGGQFYEQY
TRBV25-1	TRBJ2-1	ASSPTRTGTPNEQF
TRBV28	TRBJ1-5	ASSEIRGNNQPQH
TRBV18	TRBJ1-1	ASSPITHRDRVQITEAF
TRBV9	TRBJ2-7	ASSVGSSGEQY
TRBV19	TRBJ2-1	ASSMGADNEQF
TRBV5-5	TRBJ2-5	ASSKVDGQETQY
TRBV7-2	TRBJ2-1	ASSLDPGRYNEQF
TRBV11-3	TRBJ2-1	ASSLGLAGGPDYNEQF
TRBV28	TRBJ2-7	ASSLSFLDPGTKNYEQY
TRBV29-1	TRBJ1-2	SVEIPGAGAYGYT
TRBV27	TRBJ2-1	ASSLRVPNSYNEQF
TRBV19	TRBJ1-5	ASSMVILLGNQPQH
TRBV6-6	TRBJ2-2	ASGGSGRIGELF
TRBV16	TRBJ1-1	ASSLSGAGTEAF
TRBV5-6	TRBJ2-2	ASSGRWGDGELF
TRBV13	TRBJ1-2	ASSLSGAEVTRGYT
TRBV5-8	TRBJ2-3	ASSTGTGVTTDTQY
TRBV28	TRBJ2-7	ASSPIAETHHEQY
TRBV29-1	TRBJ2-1	SVEWAAVSSYNEQF
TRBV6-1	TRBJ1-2	ASSDYISGTANYGYT
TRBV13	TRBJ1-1	ASRRQGVTEAF
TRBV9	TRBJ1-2	ASSTRDRVPGYT
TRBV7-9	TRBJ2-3	ASRSDRGATDTQY
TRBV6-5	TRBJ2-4	ASREGDKYYYIQY
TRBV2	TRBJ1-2	ASLDSNYGYT
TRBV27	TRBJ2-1	ASSSGTSGSNEQF
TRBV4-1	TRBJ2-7	ASSQAYRYSYEQY
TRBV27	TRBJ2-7	ASSFSGPDYEQY
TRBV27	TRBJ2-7	ASSSRGYEQY
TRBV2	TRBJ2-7	AREGGSGEQY
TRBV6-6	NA	ASSPGHLFYEQY
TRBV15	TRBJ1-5	ATSDYSNQPQH
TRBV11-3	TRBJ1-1	ASSFGGDTEAF
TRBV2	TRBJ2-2	ASGQGSNTGELF
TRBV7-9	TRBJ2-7	ASSRGEGQTVYEQY
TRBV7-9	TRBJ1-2	ASSPSVRTPMGYT